This T cell receptor beta chain came from a study of blood T cell repertoires in COVID-19. For the study at large: Acute and convalescent COVID-19 specimens originated in the United States, Italy and Spain. T cells, B-cell-depleted T cells, or PBMCs provided the cDNA or gDNA that served as material.

CDR3 length: 13 residues. With 6 bases removed from V and 0 bases from J, the gap between germline ends came to 6 bases. Germline loops: CDR1 MNHEY, CDR2 SMNVEV (reference sequence). The repertoire was sequenced with immunoSEQ multiplex PCR; TCRdb's copy has only in-frame clones and lacks some. This table holds 70,000 or so clones, 80% to 90% found once. The V and J genes are TRBV27 and TRBJ1-5, with D unclear. The receptor comes from a woman over 75 with active or convalescent COVID-19. The material sequenced was peripheral blood. The CDR3: CASRTNSNQPQHF. DNA for the CDR3: TGTGCCAGCAGGACAAATAGCAATCAGCCCCAGCATTTT.